These 25 T cell receptor beta chains originate from one sample sequenced in a study of cytomegalovirus exposure and HLA in healthy donors. Some clones are missing from TCRdb's copy, which holds only in-frame ones; the method was immunoSEQ multiplex PCR. The sample shows 150,000 or so clones, 85% to 90% of them seen only once. Input material: PBMCs. The receptors shown here come from a woman aged 18-29 years in good health and CMV-seronegative.

This clone occurred once. CDR3 in amino acids: CASSQTGGTTEAFF. CDR3 in DNA: TGTGCCAGCAGTCAAACAGGGGGCACCACTGAAGCTTTCTTT. The gene calls are TRBV6-1 and TRBJ1-1; 9 nucleotides line up with TRBD1. The germline CDR1 and CDR2 sequences are MNHNS and SASEGT. With V trimmed by 5 bases and J by 4 bases, 5 bases remained unmatched. The CDR3 is 14 residues long.

The V gene is TRBV5-1, the J gene TRBJ2-5; D not resolved. Trimming took 4 bases from V and 4 from J, leaving 5 bases between them. Germline V CDR1 and CDR2: SGHRS, YFSETQ. This CDR3 is 11 amino acids long. CDR3 DNA: TGCGCCAGCAGCATATTAGAGACCCAGTACTTC. Amino acids: CASSILETQYF.

The chain carries TRBV27 and TRBJ2-1; possible D gene TRBD1, 5 bases. The V gene's germline CDR1 is MNHEY and CDR2 SMNVEV (reference sequence). This CDR3 comprises 13 residues. Trimming cost V 4 bases and J 6 bases, with 10 bases left between them. The CDR3 nucleotides are TGTGCCAGCAGTTCCCCCAGGGTCAATGAGCAGTTCTTC. Its translation: CASSSPRVNEQFF.

The rearrangement links TRBV6-6 to TRBJ1-1; D is perhaps TRBD1 (6 bases). The CDR3 contains 13 residues. Germline-derived CDR1 and CDR2 are MNHNY and SVGAGI (reference sequence). V was pared by 2 bases and J by 7 bases, with 11 bases between. CDR3 in amino acids: CASSYDRTVEAFF. CDR3 coding DNA: TGTGCCAGCAGTTACGATCGGACAGTTGAAGCTTTCTTT.

The chain links TRBV9 to TRBJ2-7; D is perhaps TRBD2 (6 bases). This CDR3 contains 14 residues. V was trimmed by 4 bases and J by 4 bases, leaving 15 bases between them. Germline V lookup: CDR1 SGDLS, CDR2 YYNGEE. Written as DNA, the CDR3 is TGTGCCAGCAGCCCCGGGGGTGTAGGTTACGAGCAGTACTTC. Translating gives CASSPGGVGYEQYF.

J is TRBJ1-5 and V is TRBV27; D is unresolved. V dropped 4 bases and J dropped 4 bases, with 8 bases sitting between them. Germline V gene lookup returns CDR1 MNHEY and CDR2 SMNVEV (reference sequence). This CDR3 has 13 residues. The CDR3 region is CASSSLYNQPQHF. The CDR3 nucleotides are TGTGCCAGCAGTTCACTTTATAATCAGCCCCAGCATTTT.

This chain joins TRBV2 and TRBJ1-2; D is unresolved. The CDR3 is made up of 15 amino acids. In germline, CDR1 is SNHLY, CDR2 FYNNEI. Trimming took 8 bases from V and 3 from J, leaving 19 bases between them. CDR3 amino acids: CASRLTAGIYYGYTF. The DNA of the CDR3 is TGTGCCAGCCGCCTCACGGCAGGCATTTACTATGGCTACACCTTC.

This chain uses TRBV18 with TRBJ2-5; D is possibly TRBD2 (6 bases). The CDR3 is 13 amino acids. CDR1 KGHSH and CDR2 LQKENI come from the germline V gene. V shed 6 bases and J shed 5 bases, with 13 bases lying between them. The CDR3 nucleotides are TGTGCCAGCTCGGCGGGACGTTTGGAGACCCAGTACTTC. Its protein product is CASSAGRLETQYF. Variable domain in full (rest from reference TRBV18 and TRBJ2-5): NAGVMQNPRHLVRRRGQEARLRCSPMKGHSHVYWYRQLPEEGLKFMVYLQKENIIDESGMPKERFSAEFPKEGPSILRIQQVVRGDSAAYFCASSAGRLETQYFGPGTRLLVL.

This sequence joins TRBV18 and TRBJ2-5; possible D gene TRBD2, 5 bases. Germline CDR1 is KGHSH and CDR2 is LQKENI. The CDR3 length is 15 residues. V was clipped by 3 bases and J by 3 bases, with 14 bases between them. The CDR3, as DNA: TGTGCCAGCTCACCTGCCGGGGTCTTGAAAGAGACCCAGTACTTC. Residues: CASSPAGVLKETQYF.

This clone was found once. The chain employs TRBV6-5 and TRBJ1-3; no reliable D call. Trimming took off 0 bases at V and 8 bases at J, with 8 bases between the two ends. Germline lookup yields CDR1 MNHEY and CDR2 SVGAGI. The CDR3 length is 13 residues. CDR3 loop: CASSYSDRDTIYF. CDR3 in DNA: TGTGCCAGCAGTTACTCGGATCGGGACACCATATATTTT.

This sequence joins TRBV7-8 and TRBJ2-7, with D perhaps TRBD1 (6 bases). CDR3 length equals 15 residues. Germline V gene lookup returns CDR1 SGHVS and CDR2 FQNEAQ. V was cut by 5 bases and J by 0 bases, with 14 bases left in between. CDR3 sequence (DNA): TGTGCCAGCAGCCCACAGGGACCCAGCTCCTACGAGCAGTACTTC. This translates into CASSPQGPSSYEQYF.

The rearrangement uses TRBV7-8 and TRBJ2-6; the D is unclear. V was clipped by 1 base and J by 2 bases, with 9 bases between them. The CDR3 is 16 amino acids. Germline V gene sequence: CDR1 SGHVS, CDR2 FQNEAQ. CDR3 nucleotides: TGTGCCAGCAGCTTAGTTCATTTAGCTGGGGCCAACGTCCTGACTTTC. This encodes CASSLVHLAGANVLTF.

The V and J genes are TRBV6-5 and TRBJ1-1; D call uncertain. The CDR3 extends over 14 amino acids. Germline loops: CDR1 MNHEY, CDR2 SVGAGI. V was clipped by 5 bases and J by 4 bases, with 14 bases between them. CDR3 bases: TGTGCCAGCAGTCTTACGGACGGAGGCACTGAAGCTTTCTTT. Its protein product is CASSLTDGGTEAFF.

The CDR3 here is CASSFVGQYNSPLHF. CDR3 nucleotide sequence: TGTGCCAGCAGTTTCGTTGGACAGTATAATTCACCCCTCCACTTT. This rearrangement joins TRBV27 to TRBJ1-6; tentative D call: TRBD1 (6 bases). V dropped 3 bases and J dropped 4 bases, with 10 bases sitting between them. The CDR3 spans 15 residues. Germline values: CDR1 MNHEY, CDR2 SMNVEV (reference sequence).

In its sample, this clone was seen once. The CDR3 spells CASSLGDRGEGETQYF. The DNA for the CDR3 is TGCGCCAGCAGCTTGGGGGACAGGGGTGAAGGAGAGACCCAGTACTTC. The chain uses TRBV5-1 and TRBJ2-5, with 10 bases that match TRBD1. The germline V gene has CDR1 SGHRS and CDR2 YFSETQ. Trimming removed 0 bases from V and 4 bases from J; junction bases left unmatched: 6. The CDR3 is 16 amino acids.

This chain connects TRBV6-5 to TRBJ2-7; TRBD1 might be the D (6 bases). Germline CDR1 and CDR2: MNHEY and SVGAGI. The CDR3 consists of 12 residues. V shed 6 bases and J shed 4 bases, with 10 bases lying between them. The CDR3 DNA follows: TGTGCCAGCAGCCCCGGACAGTACGAGCAGTACTTC. It yields the protein CASSPGQYEQYF.

This chain connects TRBV18 to TRBJ2-6; D is uncertain. This CDR3 has 14 amino acids. The ends were cut back, 3 bases at V and 2 bases at J, with 5 bases in the middle. The V gene's germline CDR1 is KGHSH and CDR2 LQKENI. The CDR3 here is CASSPRAGANVLTF. The CDR3 DNA is TGTGCCAGCTCACCCCGGGCTGGGGCCAACGTCCTGACTTTC.

The chain has TRBV6-4 and TRBJ2-1, with 10 positions matching TRBD2. In germline, CDR1 is MRHNA, CDR2 SNTAGT. This CDR3 contains 14 residues. The J segment lost 5 bases and the V segment lost 6 bases, leaving 4 bases of the junction unmatched. As DNA, the CDR3 is TGTGCCAGCAGGATCAGCGGGGGGGACAATGAGCAGTTCTTC. Translating it yields CASRISGGDNEQFF.

V gene TRBV6-1 combines with J gene TRBJ2-7; D is uncertain. In germline, CDR1 is MNHNS, CDR2 SASEGT. The length of the CDR3 is 11 residues. V was pared by 4 bases and J by 6 bases, with 7 bases between. The CDR3 loop reads CASSVQIEQYF. CDR3 sequence (DNA): TGTGCCAGCAGTGTACAAATCGAGCAGTACTTC.

The chain has TRBV28 and TRBJ1-1, with TRBD1 identical over 11 bases. The CDR3 length is 13 residues. In germline, CDR1 is MDHEN, CDR2 SYDVKM. Trimming took 6 bases from V and 3 from J; bases not matched to a gene: 0. The CDR3 nucleotides are TGTGCCAGCAGGGGACAGGGGGACACTGAAGCTTTCTTT. Its protein is CASRGQGDTEAFF.

The V and J genes are TRBV13 and TRBJ1-4; D perhaps matches TRBD1 (5 bases). Trimming took off 3 bases at V and 4 bases at J, with 15 bases between the two ends. Germline assignment: CDR1 PRHDT and CDR2 FYEKMQ (reference sequence). The CDR3 runs to 16 residues. CDR3 in amino acids: CASSLLSGGYNEKLFF. As DNA, the CDR3 is TGTGCCAGCAGCTTGCTCTCCGGGGGATATAATGAAAAACTGTTTTTT.

This chain links TRBV5-1 with TRBJ2-1; D gene uncertain. Germline loops: CDR1 SGHRS, CDR2 YFSETQ. V shed 3 bases and J shed 7 bases, with 8 bases lying between them. The CDR3 extends over 12 amino acids. The CDR3 DNA is TGCGCCAGCAGCTCGAGGTCTAATGAGCAGTTCTTC. It translates to CASSSRSNEQFF.

The V and J genes are TRBV11-1 and TRBJ1-1, with 7 bases matching TRBD1. This CDR3 contains 12 residues. The V and J ends lost 4 bases and 6 bases, in that order; junction bases with no gene match: 2. Germline lookup yields CDR1 SGHAT and CDR2 FQDESV (reference sequence). The CDR3 spells CASSYGTAEAFF. CDR3 bases: TGTGCCAGCAGCTATGGGACAGCTGAAGCTTTCTTT.

V usage is TRBV12-2 and J usage is TRBJ2-7; the tabulated D call, TRBD2, remains unverified against the DNA. TRBV12-2 is a listed pseudogene. The CDR3 totals 14 residues. The CDR3 DNA sequence: TGTGCAAGTCTCAGCGGGGGGTTCTCCTACGAGCAGTACTTC. Encoded protein: CASLSGGFSYEQYF.

The chain combines TRBV7-9 with TRBJ1-1; D is undetermined. In germline, CDR1 is SEHNR, CDR2 FQNEAQ (reference sequence). Trimming shortened V by 5 bases and J by 1 base, and 11 bases separated the two germline ends. The CDR3 runs 14 residues. Here the CDR3 reads CASSLIPGNTEAFF. Here the CDR3 DNA reads TGTGCCAGCAGCCTCATACCAGGGAACACTGAAGCTTTCTTT.